This T cell receptor beta chain is drawn from a study of blood T cell repertoires in COVID-19. Study information: COVID-19 samples from acute and convalescent phases originated in the United States, Italy and Spain. The cDNA or gDNA used as material had been derived from T cells, B-cell-depleted T cells, or PBMCs.

This clone was seen a handful of times. CDR3 length equals 17 residues. V was clipped by 6 bases and J by 5 bases; unmatched bases: 12. Germline V gives CDR1 SNHLY, CDR2 FYNNEI. Original data processing: From reference gene primer amplification, estimates of nucleated cell counts were derived. Assay: immunoSEQ multiplex PCR; the TCRdb copy retains only in-frame clones and omits some. V and J calls and clone size follow that table, whereas D and trimming were derived from the DNA. The profile shows over 90,000 clones, roughly 92% of them singletons. The sample consisted of peripheral blood. This chain uses TRBV2 with TRBJ1-5, with 11 bases aligning to TRBD1. This clonotype was sampled from a woman aged 45 to 65 with COVID-19, enrolled during active disease. The CDR3 DNA reads TGTGCCAGCAGACCCTCGGACAGGGGGCTATCAGATCAGCCCCAGCATTTT. This encodes CASRPSDRGLSDQPQHF.